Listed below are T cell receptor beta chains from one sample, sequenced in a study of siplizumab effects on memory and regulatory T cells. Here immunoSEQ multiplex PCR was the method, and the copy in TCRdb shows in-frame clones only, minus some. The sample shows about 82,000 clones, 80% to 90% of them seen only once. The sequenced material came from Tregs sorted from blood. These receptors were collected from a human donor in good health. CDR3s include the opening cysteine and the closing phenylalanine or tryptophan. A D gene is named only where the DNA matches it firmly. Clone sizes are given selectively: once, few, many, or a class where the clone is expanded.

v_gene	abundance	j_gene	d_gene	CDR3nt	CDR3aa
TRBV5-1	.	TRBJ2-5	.	TGCGCCAGCAGCTTGGACCACCAGACCCAGTACTTC	CASSLDHQTQYF
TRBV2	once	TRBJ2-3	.	TGTGCCAGCAGTGAAGCCGCAGGGCAGGTCTATGGTACGCAGTATTTT	CASSEAAGQVYGTQYF
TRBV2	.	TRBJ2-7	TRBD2	TGTGCCAGCGACGGCGGGGGGTTCTCCTACGAGCAGTACTTC	CASDGGGFSYEQYF
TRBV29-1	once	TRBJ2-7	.	TGCAGCGTCGGGGAATTCTACGAGCAGTACTTC	CSVGEFYEQYF
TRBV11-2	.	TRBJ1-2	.	TGTGCCAGCAGCTTGGTATTAGGGGCCGGCTACACCTTC	CASSLVLGAGYTF
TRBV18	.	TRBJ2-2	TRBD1	TGTGCCAGCTCACCAGTCGGGACAGGGGTCACCGAGCTGTTTTTT	CASSPVGTGVTELFF
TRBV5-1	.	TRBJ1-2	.	TGCGCCAGCAGCTTAAACACCCCGGGGGGGGCCGTCCTATATGGCTACACCTTC	CASSLNTPGGAVLYGYTF
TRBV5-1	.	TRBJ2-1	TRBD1	TGCGCCAGCAGCCTGGGGGCCAGGGGGCGATTGGCTGAGCAGTTCTTC	CASSLGARGRLAEQFF
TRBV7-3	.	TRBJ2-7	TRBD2	TGTGCCAGCAGCCAGACTAGCGGGGGGCAACCCTACGAGCAGTACTTC	CASSQTSGGQPYEQYF
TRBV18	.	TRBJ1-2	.	TGTGCCAGCTCACCAAGCTCAGGGGAGGGCTACACCTTC	CASSPSSGEGYTF
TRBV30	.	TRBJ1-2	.	TGTGCCTGGAGCTCCGGGATTAACTATGGCTACACCTTC	CAWSSGINYGYTF
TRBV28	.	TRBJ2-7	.	TGTGCCAGCAGTTCCTCTCCGGGACAACTTTCTGTCTGGACCTACGAGCAGTACTTC	CASSSSPGQLSVWTYEQYF
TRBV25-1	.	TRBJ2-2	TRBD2	TGTGCCAGCAGTGGGACGGGGGGGCTTTCATATGACGCCGGGGAGCTGTTTTTT	CASSGTGGLSYDAGELFF
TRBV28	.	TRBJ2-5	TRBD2	TGTGCCAGCAGTTTATTCGCTAGCGGGGAGGAAGAGACCCAGTACTTC	CASSLFASGEEETQYF
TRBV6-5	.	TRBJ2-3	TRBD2	TGTGCCAGCAGCCGACTAGCGGGGGCCTTAGTTACGCAGTATTTT	CASSRLAGALVTQYF
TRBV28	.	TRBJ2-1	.	TGTGCCAGCAGTACCGACGGAGAAGTGCAGTTCTTC	CASSTDGEVQFF
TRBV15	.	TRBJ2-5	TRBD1	TGTGCCACCAGCAGAGTATGGACAGGGGGCCAAGAGACCCAGTACTTC	CATSRVWTGGQETQYF
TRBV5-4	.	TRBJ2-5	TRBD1	TGTGCCAGCAGCTTCGGCCTAGGGACAGATGAGACCCAGTACTTC	CASSFGLGTDETQYF
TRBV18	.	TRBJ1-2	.	TGTGCCAGCTCACACCCGGGGGGGGTTGATGGCTACACCTTC	CASSHPGGVDGYTF
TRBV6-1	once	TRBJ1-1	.	TGTGCCAGCAGTTCCTACACGAACACTGAAGCTTTCTTT	CASSSYTNTEAFF
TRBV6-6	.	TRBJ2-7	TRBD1	TGTGCCAGCAGGGAGACAGGGGAGAGGGCCGAGCAGTACTTC	CASRETGERAEQYF
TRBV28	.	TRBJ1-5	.	TGTGCCAGCAGCGATGGGGCTAATCAGCCCCAGCATTTT	CASSDGANQPQHF
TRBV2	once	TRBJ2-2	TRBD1	TGTGCCAGCAGCCCGCGACAGGGGGCAAGAACAGGGGAGCTGTTTTTT	CASSPRQGARTGELFF
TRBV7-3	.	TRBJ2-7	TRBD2	TGTGCCAGCAGCTTAGAGAGTAGCGGGGTTAACGAGCAGTACTTC	CASSLESSGVNEQYF
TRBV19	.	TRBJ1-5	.	TGTGCCAGTAGTTTTAACCGGGACAACAATCAGCCCCAGCATTTT	CASSFNRDNNQPQHF
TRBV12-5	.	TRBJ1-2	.	TGTGCTAGTGGTTCCCTCGTGGGGTCAGAAGGCTACACCTTC	CASGSLVGSEGYTF
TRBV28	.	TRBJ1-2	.	TGTGCCAGCAGTACTCACAGGGCTGTTACCATCTATGGCTACACCTTC	CASSTHRAVTIYGYTF
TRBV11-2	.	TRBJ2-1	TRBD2	TGTGCCAGCGGGTGGTCTAGCGGGGTGAACAATGAGCAGTTCTTC	CASGWSSGVNNEQFF
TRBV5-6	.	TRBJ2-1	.	TGTGCCAGCAGCACCAGGGTTTATGAGCAGTTCTTC	CASSTRVYEQFF
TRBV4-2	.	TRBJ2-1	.	TGTGCCAGCAGCCAAGATGGGGGTTCTGACAATGAGCAGTTCTTC	CASSQDGGSDNEQFF
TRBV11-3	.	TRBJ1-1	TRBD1	TGTGCCAGCAGCTTAGCCGGGACAGAGAACACTGAAGCTTTCTTT	CASSLAGTENTEAFF
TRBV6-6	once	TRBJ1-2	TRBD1	TGTGCCAGCAGTTACCCAGGGGGTGGCTACACCTTC	CASSYPGGGYTF
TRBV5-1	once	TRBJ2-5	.	TGCGCCAGCAGCTTGGAGGCTAGCACCCAAGAGACCCAGTACTTC	CASSLEASTQETQYF
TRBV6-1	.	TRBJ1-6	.	TGTGCCAGCAGTGAAATCGTAGGCGGCACATATAATTCACCCCTCCACTTT	CASSEIVGGTYNSPLHF
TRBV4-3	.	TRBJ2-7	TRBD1	TGCGCCAGCAGCCTAGGGACAGTCCTCTACGAGCAGTACTTC	CASSLGTVLYEQYF
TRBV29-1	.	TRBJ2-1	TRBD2	TGCAGCGCCCCGAGCGGGGGGGACAATGAGCAGTTCTTC	CSAPSGGDNEQFF
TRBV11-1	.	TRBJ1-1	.	TGTGCCAGCAGCGCGAGGAGGGGAGCTTTCTTT	CASSARRGAFF
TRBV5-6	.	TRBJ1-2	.	TGTGCCAGCAGCCGTTGGGGGGGCTCCGCCTTTTATGGCTACACCTTC	CASSRWGGSAFYGYTF
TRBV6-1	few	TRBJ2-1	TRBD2	TGTGCCAGCAGTGAACAAGCGGGGGGGGCCCTTTACAATGAGCAGTTCTTC	CASSEQAGGALYNEQFF
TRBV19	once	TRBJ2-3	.	TGTGCCAGTACCTCCACCACAGATACGCAGTATTTT	CASTSTTDTQYF
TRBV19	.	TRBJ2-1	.	TGTGCCAGTAGTTCCTTCGGCGGTGGGTCCTACAATGAGCAGTTCTTC	CASSSFGGGSYNEQFF
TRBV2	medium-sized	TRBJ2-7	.	TGTGCCAGCAGTGAAGGGGGCGGTAGCTCCTACGAGCAGTACTTC	CASSEGGGSSYEQYF
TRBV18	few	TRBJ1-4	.	TGTGCCAGCTCACCACCTGGTCCGACTGAAAAACTGTTTTTT	CASSPPGPTEKLFF
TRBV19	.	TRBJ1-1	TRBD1	TGTGCCAGTAGTTCCCAGGGGGCACGGACTGAAGCTTTCTTT	CASSSQGARTEAFF
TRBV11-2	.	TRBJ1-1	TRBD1	TGTGCCAGCAGACCAAGGACAGGGAGGAACACTGAAGCTTTCTTT	CASRPRTGRNTEAFF
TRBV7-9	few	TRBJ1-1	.	TGTGCCAGCAGCTTCGGGGGGCGGATTGAAGCTTTCTTT	CASSFGGRIEAFF
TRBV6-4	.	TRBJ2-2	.	TGTGCCAGCAGTGACGAAGGGGACAAACACACCGGGGAGCTGTTTTTT	CASSDEGDKHTGELFF
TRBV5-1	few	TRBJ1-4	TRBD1	TGCGCCAGCAGCTCAGGACAGGGTGAGGAAAAACTGTTTTTT	CASSSGQGEEKLFF
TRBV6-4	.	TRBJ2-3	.	TGTGCCAGCAGCTTTAGGGCGTCAGATACGCAGTATTTT	CASSFRASDTQYF
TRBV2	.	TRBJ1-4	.	TGTGCCAGCAACCGAGAAGGAAATGAAAAACTGTTTTTT	CASNREGNEKLFF
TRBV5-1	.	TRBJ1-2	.	TGCGCCAGCAGAATGGGTCGGGACTATGGCTACACCTTC	CASRMGRDYGYTF
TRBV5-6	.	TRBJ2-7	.	TGTGCCAGCAGCTTGGCTAGTAGTGGACAATACGAGCAGTACTTC	CASSLASSGQYEQYF
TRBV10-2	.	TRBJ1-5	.	TGCGCCAGCAGTGATGTCAGGGCCAATCAGCCCCAGCATTTT	CASSDVRANQPQHF